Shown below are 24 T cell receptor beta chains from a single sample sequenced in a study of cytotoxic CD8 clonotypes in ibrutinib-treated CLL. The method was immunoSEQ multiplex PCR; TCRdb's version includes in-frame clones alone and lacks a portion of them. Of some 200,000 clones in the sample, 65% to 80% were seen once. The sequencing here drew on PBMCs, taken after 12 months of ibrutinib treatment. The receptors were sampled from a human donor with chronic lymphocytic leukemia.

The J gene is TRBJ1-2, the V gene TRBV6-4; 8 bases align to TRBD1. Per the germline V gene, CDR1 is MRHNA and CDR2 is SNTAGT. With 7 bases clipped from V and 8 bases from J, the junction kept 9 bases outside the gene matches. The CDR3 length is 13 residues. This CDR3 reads CASTNDRGGGYTF. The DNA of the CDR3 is TGTGCCAGCACCAACGACAGGGGCGGCGGCTACACCTTC.

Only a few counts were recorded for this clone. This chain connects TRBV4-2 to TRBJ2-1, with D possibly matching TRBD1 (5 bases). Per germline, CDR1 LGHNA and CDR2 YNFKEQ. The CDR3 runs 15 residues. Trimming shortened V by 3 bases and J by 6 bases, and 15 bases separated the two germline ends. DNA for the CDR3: TGTGCCAGCAGCCACCAAAACGAAGGGGCCAATGAGCAGTTCTTC. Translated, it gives CASSHQNEGANEQFF.

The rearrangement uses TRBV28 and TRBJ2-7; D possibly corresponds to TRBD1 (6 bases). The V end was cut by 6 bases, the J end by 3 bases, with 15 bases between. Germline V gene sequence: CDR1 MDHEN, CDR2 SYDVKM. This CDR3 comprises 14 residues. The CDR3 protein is CASRGVGGVYEQYF. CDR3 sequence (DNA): TGTGCCAGCAGGGGGGTAGGGGGAGTCTACGAGCAGTACTTC.

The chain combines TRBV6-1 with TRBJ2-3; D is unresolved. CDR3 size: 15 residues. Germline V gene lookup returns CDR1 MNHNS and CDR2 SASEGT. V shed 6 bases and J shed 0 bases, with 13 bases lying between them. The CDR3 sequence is CASRKTPTSTDTQYF. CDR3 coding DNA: TGTGCCAGCAGGAAGACTCCAACTAGCACAGATACGCAGTATTTT.

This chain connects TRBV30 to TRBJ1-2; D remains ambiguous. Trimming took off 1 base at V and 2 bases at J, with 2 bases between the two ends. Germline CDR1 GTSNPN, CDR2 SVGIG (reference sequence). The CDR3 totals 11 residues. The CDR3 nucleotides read TGTGCCTGGAGTGACAACTATGGCTACACCTTC. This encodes CAWSDNYGYTF.

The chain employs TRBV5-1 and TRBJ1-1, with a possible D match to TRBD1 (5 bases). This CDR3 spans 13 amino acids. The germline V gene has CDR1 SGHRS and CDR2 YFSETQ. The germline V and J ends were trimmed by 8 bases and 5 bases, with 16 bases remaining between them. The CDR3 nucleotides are TGCGCCAGTAAAGAGGGGTCGGGGACTGAAGCTTTCTTT. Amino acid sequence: CASKEGSGTEAFF.

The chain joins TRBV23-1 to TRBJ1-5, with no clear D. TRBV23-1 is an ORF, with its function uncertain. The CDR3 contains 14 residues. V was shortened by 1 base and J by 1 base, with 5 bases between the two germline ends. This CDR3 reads CASSQFRSNQPQHF. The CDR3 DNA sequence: TGCGCCAGCAGTCAATTCAGAAGCAATCAGCCCCAGCATTTT.

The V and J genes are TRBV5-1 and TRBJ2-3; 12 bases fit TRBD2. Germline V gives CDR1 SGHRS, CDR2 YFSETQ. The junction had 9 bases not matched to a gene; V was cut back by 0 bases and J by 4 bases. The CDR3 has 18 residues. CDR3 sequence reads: CASSLGLAGVGEADTQYF. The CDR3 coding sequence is TGCGCCAGCAGCTTGGGACTAGCGGGAGTAGGGGAGGCAGATACGCAGTATTTT.

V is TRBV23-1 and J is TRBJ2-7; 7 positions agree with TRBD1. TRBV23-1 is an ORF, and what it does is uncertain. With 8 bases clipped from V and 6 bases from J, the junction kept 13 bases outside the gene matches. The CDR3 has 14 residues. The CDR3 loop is CASSKRQGNSEQYF. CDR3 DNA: TGCGCCAGCTCCAAACGACAGGGCAATTCCGAGCAGTACTTC.

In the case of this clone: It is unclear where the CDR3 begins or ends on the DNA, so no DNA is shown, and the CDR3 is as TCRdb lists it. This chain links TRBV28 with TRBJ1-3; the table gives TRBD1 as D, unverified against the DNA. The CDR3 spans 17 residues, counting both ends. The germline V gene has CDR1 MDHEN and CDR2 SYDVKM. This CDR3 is CASSSSDRRLSGNTIYF.

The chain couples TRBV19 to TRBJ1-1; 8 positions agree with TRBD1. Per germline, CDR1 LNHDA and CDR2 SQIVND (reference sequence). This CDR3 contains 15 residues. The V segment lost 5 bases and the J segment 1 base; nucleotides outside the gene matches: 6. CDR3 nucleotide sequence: TGTGCCAGTAGTGTATGGGACAGGAGGAACACTGAAGCTTTCTTT. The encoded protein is CASSVWDRRNTEAFF. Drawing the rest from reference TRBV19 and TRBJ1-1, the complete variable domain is DGGITQSPKYLFRKEGQNVTLSCEQNLNHDAMYWYRQDPGQGLRLIYYSQIVNDFQKGDIAEGYSVSREKKESFPLTVTSAQKNPTAFYLCASSVWDRRNTEAFFGQGTRLTVV.

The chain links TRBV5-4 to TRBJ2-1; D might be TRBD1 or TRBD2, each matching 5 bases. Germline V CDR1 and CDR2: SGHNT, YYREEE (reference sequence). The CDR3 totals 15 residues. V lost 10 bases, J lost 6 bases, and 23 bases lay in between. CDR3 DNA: TGTGCCCAGCAACACTCGGGGCACCCCCTCAATGAGCAGTTCTTC. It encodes CAQQHSGHPLNEQFF.

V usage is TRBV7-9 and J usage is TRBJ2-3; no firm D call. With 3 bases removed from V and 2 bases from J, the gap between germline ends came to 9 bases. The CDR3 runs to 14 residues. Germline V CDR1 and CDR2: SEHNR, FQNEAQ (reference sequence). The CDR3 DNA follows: TGTGCCAGCAGCTTTGCTCTACTCACAGATACGCAGTATTTT. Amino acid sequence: CASSFALLTDTQYF. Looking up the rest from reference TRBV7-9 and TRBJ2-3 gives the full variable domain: DTGVSQNPRHKITKRGQNVTFRCDPISEHNRLYWYRQTLGQGPEFLTYFQNEAQLEKSRLLSDRFSAERPKGSFSTLEIQRTEQGDSAMYLCASSFALLTDTQYFGPGTRLTVL.

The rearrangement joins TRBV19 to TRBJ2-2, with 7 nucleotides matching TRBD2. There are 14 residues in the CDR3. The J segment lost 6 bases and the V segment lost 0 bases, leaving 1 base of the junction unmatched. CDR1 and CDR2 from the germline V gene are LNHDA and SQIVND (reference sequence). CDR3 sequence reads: CASSIEAGAGELFF. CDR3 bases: TGTGCCAGTAGTATAGAGGCGGGGGCCGGGGAGCTGTTTTTT.

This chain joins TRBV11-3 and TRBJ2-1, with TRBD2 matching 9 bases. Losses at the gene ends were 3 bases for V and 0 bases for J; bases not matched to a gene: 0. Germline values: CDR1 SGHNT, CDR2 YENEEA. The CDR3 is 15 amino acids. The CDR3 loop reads CASSFSGSSYNEQFF. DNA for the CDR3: TGTGCCAGCAGCTTTAGCGGGAGCTCCTACAATGAGCAGTTCTTC. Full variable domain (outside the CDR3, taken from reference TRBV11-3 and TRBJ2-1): EAGVVQSPRYKIIEKKQPVAFWCNPISGHNTLYWYLQNLGQGPELLIRYENEEAVDDSQLPKDRFSAERLKGVDSTLKIQPAELGDSAVYLCASSFSGSSYNEQFFGPGTRLTVL.

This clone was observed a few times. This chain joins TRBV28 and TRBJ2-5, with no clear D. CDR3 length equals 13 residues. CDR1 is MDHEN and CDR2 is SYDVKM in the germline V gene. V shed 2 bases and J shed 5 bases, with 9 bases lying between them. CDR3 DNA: TGTGCCAGCAGTTTAGGGGTCCAGGAGACCCAGTACTTC. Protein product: CASSLGVQETQYF.

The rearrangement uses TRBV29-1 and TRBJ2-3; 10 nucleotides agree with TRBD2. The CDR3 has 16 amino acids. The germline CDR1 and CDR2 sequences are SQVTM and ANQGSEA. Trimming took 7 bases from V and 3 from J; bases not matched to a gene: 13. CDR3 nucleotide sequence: TGCAGCGCCCGATGGCTAGCGGGAGCTCGGACAGATACGCAGTATTTT. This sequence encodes CSARWLAGARTDTQYF.

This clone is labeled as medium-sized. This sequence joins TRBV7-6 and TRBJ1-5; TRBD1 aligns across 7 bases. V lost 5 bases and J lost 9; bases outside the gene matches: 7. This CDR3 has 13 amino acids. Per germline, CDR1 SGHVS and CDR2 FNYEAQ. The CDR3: CASSRQGQAPQHF. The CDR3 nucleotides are TGTGCCAGCAGCCGACAGGGTCAAGCGCCCCAGCATTTT.

In DNA, the CDR3 is TGCGCCAGCACTCCGTGGGGTTTGTCTGGGGCCAACGTCCTGACTTTC. Its protein is CASTPWGLSGANVLTF. This sequence joins TRBV5-1 and TRBJ2-6, with D uncertain. The length of the CDR3 is 16 residues. V dropped 6 bases and J dropped 1 base, with 14 bases sitting between them. Per the germline V gene, CDR1 is SGHRS and CDR2 is YFSETQ. The full variable domain, its missing parts supplied by reference TRBV5-1 and TRBJ2-6, is KAGVTQTPRYLIKTRGQQVTLSCSPISGHRSVSWYQQTPGQGLQFLFEYFSETQRNKGNFPGRFSGRQFSNSRSEMNVSTLELGDSALYLCASTPWGLSGANVLTFGAGSRLTVL.

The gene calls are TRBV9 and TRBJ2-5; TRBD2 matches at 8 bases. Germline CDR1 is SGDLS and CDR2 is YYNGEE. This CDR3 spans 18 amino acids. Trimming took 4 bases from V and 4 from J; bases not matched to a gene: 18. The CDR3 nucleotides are TGTGCCAGCAGCTCTCCGCCGCGAGCGGGAGACACAGGAGAGACCCAGTACTTC. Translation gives CASSSPPRAGDTGETQYF.

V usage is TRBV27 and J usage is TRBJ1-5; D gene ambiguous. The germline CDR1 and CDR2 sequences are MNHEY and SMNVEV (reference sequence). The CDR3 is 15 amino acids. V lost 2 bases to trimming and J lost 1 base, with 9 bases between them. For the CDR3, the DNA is TGTGCCAGCAGTTTAACGTTCCTGAGCAATCAGCCCCAGCATTTT. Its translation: CASSLTFLSNQPQHF.

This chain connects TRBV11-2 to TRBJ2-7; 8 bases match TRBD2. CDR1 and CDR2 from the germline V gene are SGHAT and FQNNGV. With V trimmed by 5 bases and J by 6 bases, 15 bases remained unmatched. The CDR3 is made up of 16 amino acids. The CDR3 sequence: CASSHRVAGLPGEQYF. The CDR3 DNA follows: TGTGCCAGCAGCCATCGAGTAGCGGGGCTCCCCGGCGAGCAGTACTTC.

In DNA, the CDR3 is TGTGCCAGCAGTGAATTTGGAAGGGGAAACACCGGGGAGCTGTTTTTT. This encodes CASSEFGRGNTGELFF. The genes are TRBV25-1 and TRBJ2-2; D possibly corresponds to TRBD1 (5 bases). The germline gives CDR1 MGHDK, CDR2 SYGVNS. This CDR3 contains 16 residues. Trimming shortened V by 1 base and J by 2 bases, and 11 bases separated the two germline ends.

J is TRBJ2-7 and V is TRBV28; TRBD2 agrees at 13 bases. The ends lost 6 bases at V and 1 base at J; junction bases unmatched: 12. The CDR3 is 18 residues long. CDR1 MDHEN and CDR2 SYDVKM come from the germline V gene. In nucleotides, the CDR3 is TGTGCCAGCAGCCCGAGGGGACTAGCGGGACGTAGATCCTACGAGCAGTACTTC. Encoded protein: CASSPRGLAGRRSYEQYF.